These T cell receptor beta chains were read from a single sample in a study of HIV-infected patients and healthy controls. TCRdb reprocessed the 5' RACE reads via MiXCR and lists one record per CDR3 protein. The top ten clones hold under 1.5% of a sample with about 64,000 distinct CDR3 sequences, 15% to 20% of them seen once. Material: CD4+ T cells from blood. These receptors originate from a human donor in good health. Both conserved end residues are part of each CDR3.

j_call,v_call,cdr3_aa
TRBJ2-1,TRBV19,CASRARLADYNEQFF
TRBJ2-4,TRBV2,CASSLGPLAKNIQYF
TRBJ2-5,TRBV24-1,CATGRRGQGQETQYF
TRBJ2-2,TRBV4-3,CASSQALGQVITGELFF
TRBJ1-2,TRBV12-3/TRBV12-4,CASSLGGRANYGYTF
TRBJ1-5,TRBV7-6,CASSSQQGRQPQHF
TRBJ1-2,TRBV12-3/TRBV12-4,CASSFSGHHYGYTF
TRBJ2-3,TRBV29-1,CSVKITDTQYF
TRBJ2-6,TRBV12-3/TRBV12-4,CASSLGGAGANVLTF
TRBJ2-3,TRBV6-6,CASAGENTDTQYF
TRBJ2-5,TRBV6-6,CASSRRGGWVQETQYF
TRBJ1-5,TRBV7-8,CASSGRAWKGAYSNQPQHF
TRBJ1-5,TRBV20-1,CSAREQGNQPQHF
TRBJ2-5,TRBV5-6,CASSLVGRETQYF
TRBJ2-7,TRBV7-2,CASSLSSWGQKYEQYF
TRBJ1-1,TRBV12-5,CASGVEPTTEAFF
TRBJ2-2,TRBV19,CASSIQPVGTGELFF
TRBJ2-7,TRBV12-5,CASGLARGPAAYEQYF
TRBJ2-1,TRBV10-3,CAIARSGRSENEQFF
TRBJ1-1,TRBV18,CASSPAQGLMGTEAFF
TRBJ2-2,TRBV30,CAWSVGDRDLAGELFF
TRBJ1-3,TRBV20-1,CSAHRDRDRTIYF
TRBJ2-4,TRBV30,CAWSVRGGNIQYF
TRBJ1-1,TRBV4-1,CASSLSLRQKNTEAFF
TRBJ2-1,TRBV11-2,CASSSISPGLVSYNEQFF
TRBJ1-6,TRBV6-2/TRBV6-3,CASSWTGLDSPLHF
TRBJ2-3,TRBV7-2,CASSIPSGVSTDTQYF
TRBJ2-7,TRBV10-3,CAISESGEQYF
TRBJ1-1,TRBV6-2/TRBV6-3,CASRDGTSGTEAFF
TRBJ1-1,TRBV7-2,CASSLNPGIEAFF
TRBJ1-3,TRBV6-1,CASSEVTGGAFGNTIYF
TRBJ2-6,TRBV7-7,CASSPMSGQTTGANVLTF